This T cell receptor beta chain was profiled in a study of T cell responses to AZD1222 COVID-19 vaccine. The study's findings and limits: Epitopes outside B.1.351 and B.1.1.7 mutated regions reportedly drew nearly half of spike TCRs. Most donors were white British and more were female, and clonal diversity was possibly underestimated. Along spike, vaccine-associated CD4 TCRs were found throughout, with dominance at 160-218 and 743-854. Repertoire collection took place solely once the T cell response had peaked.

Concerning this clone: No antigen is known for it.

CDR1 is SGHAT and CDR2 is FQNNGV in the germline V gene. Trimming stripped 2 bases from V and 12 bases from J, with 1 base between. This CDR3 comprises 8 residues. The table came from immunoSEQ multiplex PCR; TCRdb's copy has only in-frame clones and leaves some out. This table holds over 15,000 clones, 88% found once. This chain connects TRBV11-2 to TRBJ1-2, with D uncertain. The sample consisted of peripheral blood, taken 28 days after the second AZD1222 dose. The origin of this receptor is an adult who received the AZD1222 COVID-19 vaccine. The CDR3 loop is CASSLHTF. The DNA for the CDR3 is TGTGCCAGCAGCTTACACACCTTC.